This T cell receptor (beta chain) was sequenced during a study of blood T cells in healthy people across ages. Study details: Template switching captured about one barcoded beta molecule per two T cells.

Germline V gene sequence: CDR1 MDHEN, CDR2 SYDVKM. The V end was cut by 7 bases, the J end by 8 bases, with 15 bases between. This CDR3 spans 14 amino acids. Note on this clonotype: The antigen is not known.

Using a J-beta primer mix together with a sample-barcoded 5' primer, a second PCR was run for roughly 7 to 11 cycles. TCRdb re-derived calls from the 5' RACE reads in MiXCR, one entry per CDR3 protein. Of over 600,000 distinct CDR3 sequences in the sample, about 43% were seen once. Study-level results: Calculation of diversity from one million T cells yielded estimates considered to be underestimates.

V gene TRBV28 combines with J gene TRBJ1-6, with D possibly TRBD1 on 5 matching bases. Sequenced material: blood. This TCR derives from an older man in good health. The CDR3 DNA sequence: TGTGCCAGCAAGGGAACAGGAGAATATTCACCCCTCCACTTT. This gives the protein CASKGTGEYSPLHF.